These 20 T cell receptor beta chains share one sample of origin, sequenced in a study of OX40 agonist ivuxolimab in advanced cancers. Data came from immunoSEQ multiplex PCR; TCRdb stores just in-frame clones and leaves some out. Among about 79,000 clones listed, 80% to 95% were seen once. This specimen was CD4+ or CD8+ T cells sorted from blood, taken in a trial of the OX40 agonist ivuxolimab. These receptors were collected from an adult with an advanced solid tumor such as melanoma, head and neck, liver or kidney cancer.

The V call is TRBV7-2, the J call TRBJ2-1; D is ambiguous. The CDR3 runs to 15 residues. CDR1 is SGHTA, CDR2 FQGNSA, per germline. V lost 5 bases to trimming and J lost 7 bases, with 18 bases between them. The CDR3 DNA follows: TGTGCCAGCAGCATGAGGCTTTTGGGTAATAATGAGCAGTTCTTC. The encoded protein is CASSMRLLGNNEQFF.

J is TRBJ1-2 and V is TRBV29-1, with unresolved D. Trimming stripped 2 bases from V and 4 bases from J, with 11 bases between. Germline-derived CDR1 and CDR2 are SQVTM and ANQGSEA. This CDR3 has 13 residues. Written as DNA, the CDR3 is TGCAGCGTTGAAACGTTGGAAGCCTATGGCTACACCTTC. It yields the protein CSVETLEAYGYTF.

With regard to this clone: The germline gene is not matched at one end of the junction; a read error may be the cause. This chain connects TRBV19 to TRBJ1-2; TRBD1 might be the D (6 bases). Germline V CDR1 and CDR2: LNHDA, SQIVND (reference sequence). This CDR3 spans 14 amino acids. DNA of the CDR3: TGTGCCAGCAGTAGGGGAGGGGGATACTATGGCTACACCTTC. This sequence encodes CASSRGGGYYGYTF.

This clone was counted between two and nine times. The CDR3 loop is CASSAGGQGAYEQYF. DNA of the CDR3: TGCGCCAGCAGCGCAGGAGGACAGGGGGCATACGAGCAGTACTTC. The chain couples TRBV5-1 to TRBJ2-7; TRBD1 matches 11 bases. V lost 4 bases, J lost 4 bases, and 7 bases stayed unmatched. CDR3 length: 15 residues. Looked up from germline, CDR1 is SGHRS and CDR2 is YFSETQ. Full variable domain (outside the CDR3, taken from reference TRBV5-1 and TRBJ2-7): KAGVTQTPRYLIKTRGQQVTLSCSPISGHRSVSWYQQTPGQGLQFLFEYFSETQRNKGNFPGRFSGRQFSNSRSEMNVSTLELGDSALYLCASSAGGQGAYEQYFGPGTRLTVT.

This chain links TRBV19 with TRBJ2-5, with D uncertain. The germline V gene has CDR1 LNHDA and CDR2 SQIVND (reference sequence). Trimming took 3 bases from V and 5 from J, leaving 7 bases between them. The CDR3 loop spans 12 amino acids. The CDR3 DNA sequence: TGTGCCAGTAGTATGAATTGGGAGACCCAGTACTTC. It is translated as CASSMNWETQYF.

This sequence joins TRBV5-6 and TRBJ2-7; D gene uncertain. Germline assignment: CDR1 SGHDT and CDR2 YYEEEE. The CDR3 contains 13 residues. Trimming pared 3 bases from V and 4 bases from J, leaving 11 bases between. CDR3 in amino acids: CASSWLQAYEQYF. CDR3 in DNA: TGTGCCAGCAGCTGGCTGCAGGCATACGAGCAGTACTTC. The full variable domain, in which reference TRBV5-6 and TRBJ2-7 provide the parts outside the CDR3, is DAGVTQSPTHLIKTRGQQVTLRCSPKSGHDTVSWYQQALGQGPQFIFQYYEEEERQRGNFPDRFSGHQFPNYSSELNVNALLLGDSALYLCASSWLQAYEQYFGPGTRLTVT.

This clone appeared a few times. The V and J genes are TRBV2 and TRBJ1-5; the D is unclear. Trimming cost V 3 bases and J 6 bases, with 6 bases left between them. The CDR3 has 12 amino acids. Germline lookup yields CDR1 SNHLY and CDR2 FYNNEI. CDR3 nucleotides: TGTGCCAGCAGTGAGTGGGGTCAGCCCCAGCATTTT. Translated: CASSEWGQPQHF.

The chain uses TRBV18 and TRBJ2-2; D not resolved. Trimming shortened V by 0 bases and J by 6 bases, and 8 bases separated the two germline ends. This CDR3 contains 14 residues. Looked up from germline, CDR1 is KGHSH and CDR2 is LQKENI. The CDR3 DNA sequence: TGTGCCAGCTCACCACCTACCTCTCCCGGGGAGCTGTTTTTT. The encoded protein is CASSPPTSPGELFF.

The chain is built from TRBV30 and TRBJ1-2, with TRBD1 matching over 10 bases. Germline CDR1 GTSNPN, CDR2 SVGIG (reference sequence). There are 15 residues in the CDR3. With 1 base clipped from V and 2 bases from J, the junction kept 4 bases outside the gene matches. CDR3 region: CAWSGGQGENYGYTF. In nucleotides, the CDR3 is TGTGCCTGGAGTGGAGGACAGGGGGAGAACTATGGCTACACCTTC.

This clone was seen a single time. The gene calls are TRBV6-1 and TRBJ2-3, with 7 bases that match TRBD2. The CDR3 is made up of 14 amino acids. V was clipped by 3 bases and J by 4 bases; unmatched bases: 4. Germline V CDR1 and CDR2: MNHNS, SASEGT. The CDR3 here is CASSDSTSADTQYF. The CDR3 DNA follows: TGTGCCAGCAGTGATTCCACTAGCGCAGATACGCAGTATTTT.

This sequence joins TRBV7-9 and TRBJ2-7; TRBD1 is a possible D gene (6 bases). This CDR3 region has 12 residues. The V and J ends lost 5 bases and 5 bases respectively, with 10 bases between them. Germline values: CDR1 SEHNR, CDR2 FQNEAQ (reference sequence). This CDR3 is CASSPDRHEQYF. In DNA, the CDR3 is TGTGCCAGCAGCCCCGACAGGCACGAGCAGTACTTC.

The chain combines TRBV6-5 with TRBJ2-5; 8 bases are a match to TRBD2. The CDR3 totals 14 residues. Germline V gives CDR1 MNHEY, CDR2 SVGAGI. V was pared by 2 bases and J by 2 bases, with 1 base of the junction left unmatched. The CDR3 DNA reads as TGTGCCAGCAGTTACGTAGCGGGACAAGAGACCCAGTACTTC. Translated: CASSYVAGQETQYF.

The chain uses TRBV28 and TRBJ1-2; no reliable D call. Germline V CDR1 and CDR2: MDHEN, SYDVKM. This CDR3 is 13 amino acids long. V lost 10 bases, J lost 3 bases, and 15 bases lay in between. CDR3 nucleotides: TGTGCCACCGGCCGGGAGTCACACTATGGCTACACCTTC. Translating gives CATGRESHYGYTF.

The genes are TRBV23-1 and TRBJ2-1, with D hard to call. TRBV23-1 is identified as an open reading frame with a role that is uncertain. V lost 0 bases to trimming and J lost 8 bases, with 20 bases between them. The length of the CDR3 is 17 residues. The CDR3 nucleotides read TGCGCCAGCAGTCAATCTGTTCCCTGCGAAGGGTTTGATGAGCAGTTCTTC. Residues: CASSQSVPCEGFDEQFF.

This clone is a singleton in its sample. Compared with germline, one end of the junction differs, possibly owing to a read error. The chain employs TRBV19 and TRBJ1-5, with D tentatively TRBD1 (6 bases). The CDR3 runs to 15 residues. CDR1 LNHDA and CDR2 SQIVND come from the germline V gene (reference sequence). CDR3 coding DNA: TGTGCCAGTAGTATAGGTACAGGGCGCAACCAGCCCCAGCATTTT. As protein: CASSIGTGRNQPQHF.

The DNA for the CDR3 is TGTGCCTGGGGGGCAGAGCGGGTCCGAAAACTGTTTTTT. It translates to CAWGAERVRKLFF. This chain links TRBV30 with TRBJ1-4; D may be TRBD1 (5 bases). Germline V lookup: CDR1 GTSNPN, CDR2 SVGIG (reference sequence). Trimming cost V 5 bases and J 10 bases, with 17 bases left between them. The CDR3 sequence is 13 residues long.

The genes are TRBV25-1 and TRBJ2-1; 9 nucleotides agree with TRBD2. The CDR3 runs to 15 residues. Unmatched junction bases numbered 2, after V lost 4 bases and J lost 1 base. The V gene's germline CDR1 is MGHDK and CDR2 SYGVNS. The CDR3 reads CASSVGLASYNEQFF. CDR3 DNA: TGTGCCAGCAGTGTGGGACTAGCTTCCTACAATGAGCAGTTCTTC.

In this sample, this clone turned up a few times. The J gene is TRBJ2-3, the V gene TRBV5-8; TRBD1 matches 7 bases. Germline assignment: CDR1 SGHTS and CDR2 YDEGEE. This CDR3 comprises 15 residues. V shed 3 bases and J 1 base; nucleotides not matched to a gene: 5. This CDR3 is CASSSRTGGTDTQYF. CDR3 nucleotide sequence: TGTGCCAGCAGCTCCAGGACAGGAGGCACAGATACGCAGTATTTT.

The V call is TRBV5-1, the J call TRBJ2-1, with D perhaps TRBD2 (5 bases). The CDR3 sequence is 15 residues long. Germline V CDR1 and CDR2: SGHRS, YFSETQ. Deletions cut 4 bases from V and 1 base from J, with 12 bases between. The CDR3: CASSPLTGSYNEQFF. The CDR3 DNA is TGCGCCAGCAGCCCTCTGACGGGATCCTACAATGAGCAGTTCTTC.

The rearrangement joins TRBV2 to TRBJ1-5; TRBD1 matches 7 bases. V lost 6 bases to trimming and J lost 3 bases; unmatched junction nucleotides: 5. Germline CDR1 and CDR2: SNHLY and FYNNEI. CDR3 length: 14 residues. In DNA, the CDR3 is TGTGCCAGCAGACCAGACAGGGTCAATCAGCCCCAGCATTTT. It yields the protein CASRPDRVNQPQHF.